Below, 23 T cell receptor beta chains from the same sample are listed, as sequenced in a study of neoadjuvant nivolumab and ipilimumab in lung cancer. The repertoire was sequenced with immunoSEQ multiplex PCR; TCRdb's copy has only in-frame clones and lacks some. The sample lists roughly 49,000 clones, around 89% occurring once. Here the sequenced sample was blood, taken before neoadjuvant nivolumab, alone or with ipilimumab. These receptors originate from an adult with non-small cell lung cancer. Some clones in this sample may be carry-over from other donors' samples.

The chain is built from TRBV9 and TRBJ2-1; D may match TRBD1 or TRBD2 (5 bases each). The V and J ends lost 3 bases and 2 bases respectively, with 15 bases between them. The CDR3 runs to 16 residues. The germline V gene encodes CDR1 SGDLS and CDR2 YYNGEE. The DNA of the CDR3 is TGTGCCAGCAGCGCCACGGGGCAGCGTACCTACAATGAGCAGTTCTTC. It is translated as CASSATGQRTYNEQFF.

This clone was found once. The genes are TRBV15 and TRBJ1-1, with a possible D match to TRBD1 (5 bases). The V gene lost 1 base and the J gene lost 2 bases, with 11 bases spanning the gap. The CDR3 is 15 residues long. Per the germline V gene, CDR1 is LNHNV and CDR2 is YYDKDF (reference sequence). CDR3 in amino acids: CATSRAGVYNTEAFF. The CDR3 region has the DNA TGTGCCACCAGCAGAGCGGGGGTATATAACACTGAAGCTTTCTTT.

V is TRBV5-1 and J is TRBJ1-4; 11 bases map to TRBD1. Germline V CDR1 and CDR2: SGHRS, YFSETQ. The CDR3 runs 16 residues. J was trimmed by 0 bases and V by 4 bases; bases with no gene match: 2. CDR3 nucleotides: TGCGCCAGCAGCAGGGGACAGGGGGCAACTAATGAAAAACTGTTTTTT. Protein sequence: CASSRGQGATNEKLFF.

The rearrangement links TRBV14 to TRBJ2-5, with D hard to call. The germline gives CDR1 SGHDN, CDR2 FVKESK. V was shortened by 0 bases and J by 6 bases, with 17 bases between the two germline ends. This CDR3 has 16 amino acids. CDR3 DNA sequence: TGTGCCAGCAGCCAAGATCGGGTCGGCATGTTGAAGACCCAGTACTTC. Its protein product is CASSQDRVGMLKTQYF.

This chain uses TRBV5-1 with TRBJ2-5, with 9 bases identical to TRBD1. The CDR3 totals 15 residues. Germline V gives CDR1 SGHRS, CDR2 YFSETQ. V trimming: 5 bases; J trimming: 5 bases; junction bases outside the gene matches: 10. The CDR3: CASRNEGTGWETQYF. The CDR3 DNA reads TGCGCCAGCAGAAATGAAGGGACAGGGTGGGAGACCCAGTACTTC.

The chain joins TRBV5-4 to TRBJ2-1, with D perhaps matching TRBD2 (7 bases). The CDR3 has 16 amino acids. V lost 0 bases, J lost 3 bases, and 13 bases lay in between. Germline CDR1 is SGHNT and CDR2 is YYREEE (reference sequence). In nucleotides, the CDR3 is TGTGCCAGCAGCTTGGCCGGGGGGCGGATCTACAATGAGCAGTTCTTC. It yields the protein CASSLAGGRIYNEQFF.

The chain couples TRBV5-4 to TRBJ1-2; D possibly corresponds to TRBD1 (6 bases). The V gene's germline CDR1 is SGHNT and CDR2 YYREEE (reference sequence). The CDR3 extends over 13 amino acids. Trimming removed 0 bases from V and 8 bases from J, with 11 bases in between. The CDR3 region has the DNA TGTGCCAGCAGCTTGGTACAGGGCGGAGGCTACACCTTC. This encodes CASSLVQGGGYTF.

The CDR3, as DNA: TGTGCCAGCAGCGCGACCTCGGGGATGACTGAAGCTTTCTTT. Translating gives CASSATSGMTEAFF. V is TRBV5-5 and J is TRBJ1-1; D uncertain. The germline V and J ends were trimmed by 4 bases and 5 bases, with 15 bases remaining between them. The CDR3 length is 14 residues. In germline, CDR1 is SGHKS, CDR2 YYEKEE (reference sequence).

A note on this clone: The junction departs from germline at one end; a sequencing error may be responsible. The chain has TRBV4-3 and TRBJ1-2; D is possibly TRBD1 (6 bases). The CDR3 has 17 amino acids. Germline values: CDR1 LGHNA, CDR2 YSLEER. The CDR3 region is CASSQDWGAPSNSGYTF. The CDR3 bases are TGCGCCAGCAGCCAAGATTGGGGGGCCCCGAGCAACTCTGGCTACACCTTC.

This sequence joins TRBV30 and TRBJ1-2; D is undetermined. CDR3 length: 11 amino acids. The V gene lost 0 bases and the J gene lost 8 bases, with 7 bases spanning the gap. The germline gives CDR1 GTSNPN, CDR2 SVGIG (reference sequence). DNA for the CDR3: TGTGCCTGGAGTGTACTTGGGGGCTACACCTTC. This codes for CAWSVLGGYTF.

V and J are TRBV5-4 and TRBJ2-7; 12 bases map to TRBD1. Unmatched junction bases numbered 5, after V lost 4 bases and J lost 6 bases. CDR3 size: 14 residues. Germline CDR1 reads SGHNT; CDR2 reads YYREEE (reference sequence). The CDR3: CASSTGQGAGEQYF. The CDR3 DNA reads TGTGCCAGCAGCACGGGACAGGGGGCTGGCGAGCAGTACTTC. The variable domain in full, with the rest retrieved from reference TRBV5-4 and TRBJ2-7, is ETGVTQSPTHLIKTRGQQVTLRCSSQSGHNTVSWYQQALGQGPQFIFQYYREEENGRGNFPPRFSGLQFPNYSSELNVNALELDDSALYLCASSTGQGAGEQYFGPGTRLTVT.

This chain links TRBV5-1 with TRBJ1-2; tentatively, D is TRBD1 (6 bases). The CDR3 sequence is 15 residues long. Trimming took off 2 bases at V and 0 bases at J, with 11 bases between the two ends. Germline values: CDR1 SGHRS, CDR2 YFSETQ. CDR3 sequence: CASSFRGPANYGYTF. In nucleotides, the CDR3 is TGCGCCAGCAGCTTCAGGGGCCCCGCTAACTATGGCTACACCTTC.

CDR3 DNA sequence: TGTGCCAGCAAGGGGGGACAGGGTTGGAAGGGCTACACCTTC. It encodes CASKGGQGWKGYTF. The chain couples TRBV25-1 to TRBJ1-2; 9 bases agree with TRBD1. The CDR3 consists of 14 residues. With V trimmed by 7 bases and J by 8 bases, 11 bases remained unmatched. CDR1 is MGHDK, CDR2 SYGVNS, per germline.

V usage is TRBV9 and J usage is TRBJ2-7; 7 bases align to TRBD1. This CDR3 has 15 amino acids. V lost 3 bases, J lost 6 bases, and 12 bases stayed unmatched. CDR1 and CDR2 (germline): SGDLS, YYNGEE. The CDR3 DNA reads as TGTGCCAGCAGCGGTGGACCGGGACAGACATCCGAGCAGTACTTC. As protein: CASSGGPGQTSEQYF.

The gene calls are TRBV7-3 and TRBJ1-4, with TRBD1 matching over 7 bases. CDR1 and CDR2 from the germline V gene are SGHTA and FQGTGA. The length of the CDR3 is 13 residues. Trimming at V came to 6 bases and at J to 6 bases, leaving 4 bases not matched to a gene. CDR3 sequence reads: CASRSGTDEKLFF. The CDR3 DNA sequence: TGTGCCAGCAGGTCCGGGACAGATGAAAAACTGTTTTTT.

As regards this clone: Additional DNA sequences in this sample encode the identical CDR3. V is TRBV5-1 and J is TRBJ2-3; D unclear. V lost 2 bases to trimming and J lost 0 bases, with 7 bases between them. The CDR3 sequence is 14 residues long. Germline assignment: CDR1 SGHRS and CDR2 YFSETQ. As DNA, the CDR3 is TGCGCCAGCAGCTTAGGTGGGAGCACAGATACGCAGTATTTT. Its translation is CASSLGGSTDTQYF.

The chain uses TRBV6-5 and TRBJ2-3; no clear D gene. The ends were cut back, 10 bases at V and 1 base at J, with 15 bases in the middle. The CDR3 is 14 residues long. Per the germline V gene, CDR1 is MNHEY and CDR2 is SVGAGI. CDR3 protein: CATLRRSGTDTQYF. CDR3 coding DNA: TGTGCCACCCTCCGGCGCTCTGGCACAGATACGCAGTATTTT.

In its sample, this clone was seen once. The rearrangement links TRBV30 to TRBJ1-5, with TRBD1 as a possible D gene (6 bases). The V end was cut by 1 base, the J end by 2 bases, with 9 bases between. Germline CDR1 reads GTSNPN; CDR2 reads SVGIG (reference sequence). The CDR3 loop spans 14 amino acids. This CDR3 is CAWSGNRGNQPQHF. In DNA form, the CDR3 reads TGTGCCTGGAGTGGAAACAGGGGCAATCAGCCCCAGCATTTT.

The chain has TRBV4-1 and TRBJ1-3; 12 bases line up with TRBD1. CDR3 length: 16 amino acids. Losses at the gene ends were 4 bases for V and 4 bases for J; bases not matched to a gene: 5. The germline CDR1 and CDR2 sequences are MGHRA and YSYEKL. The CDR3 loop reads CASSRGQGANGNTIYF. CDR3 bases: TGCGCCAGCAGCCGGGGACAGGGGGCGAACGGAAACACCATATATTTT.

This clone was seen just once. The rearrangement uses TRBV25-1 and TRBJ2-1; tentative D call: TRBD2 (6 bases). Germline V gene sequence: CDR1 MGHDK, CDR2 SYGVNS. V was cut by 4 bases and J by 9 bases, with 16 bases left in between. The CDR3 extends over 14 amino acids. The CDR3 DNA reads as TGTGCCAGCAGTGCCCCGTCGGGGACTTTTGAGCAGTTCTTC. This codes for CASSAPSGTFEQFF.

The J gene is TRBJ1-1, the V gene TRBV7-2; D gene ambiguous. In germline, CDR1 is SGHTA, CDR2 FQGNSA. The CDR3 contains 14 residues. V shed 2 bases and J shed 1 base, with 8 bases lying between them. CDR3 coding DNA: TGTGCCAGCAGCTTATTGTTAAAGAACACTGAAGCTTTCTTT. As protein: CASSLLLKNTEAFF.

CDR3 sequence (DNA): TGTGCCAGCAGCGCCTACCTTGCAACTAATGAAAAACTGTTTTTT. Translated, it gives CASSAYLATNEKLFF. The chain links TRBV7-9 to TRBJ1-4, with unresolved D. Per the germline V gene, CDR1 is SEHNR and CDR2 is FQNEAQ (reference sequence). Deletions cut 5 bases from V and 0 bases from J, with 10 bases between. This CDR3 comprises 15 residues.

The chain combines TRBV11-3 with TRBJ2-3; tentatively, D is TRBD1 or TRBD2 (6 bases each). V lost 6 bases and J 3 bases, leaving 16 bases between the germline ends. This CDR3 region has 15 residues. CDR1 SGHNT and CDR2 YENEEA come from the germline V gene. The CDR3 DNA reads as TGTGCCAGCAGTAGAGGGGGGCCGGCGACAGATACGCAGTATTTT. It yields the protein CASSRGGPATDTQYF.